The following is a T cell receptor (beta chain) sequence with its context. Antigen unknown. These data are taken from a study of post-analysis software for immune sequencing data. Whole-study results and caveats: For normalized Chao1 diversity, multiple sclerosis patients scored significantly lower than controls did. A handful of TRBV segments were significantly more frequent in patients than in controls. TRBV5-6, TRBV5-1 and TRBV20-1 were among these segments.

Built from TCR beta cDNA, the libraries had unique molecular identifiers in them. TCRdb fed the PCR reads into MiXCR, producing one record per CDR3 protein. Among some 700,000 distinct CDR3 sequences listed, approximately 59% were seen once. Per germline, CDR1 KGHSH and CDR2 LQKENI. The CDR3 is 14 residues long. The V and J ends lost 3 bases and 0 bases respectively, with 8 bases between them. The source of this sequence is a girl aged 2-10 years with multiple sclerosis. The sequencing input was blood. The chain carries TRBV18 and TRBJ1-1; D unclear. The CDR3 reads CASSPPEVNTEAFF. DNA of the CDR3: TGTGCCAGCTCACCCCCAGAGGTGAACACTGAAGCTTTCTTT.